The present TCR beta chain was sequenced within a study of response to subunit inactivated influenza vaccine. The study's findings and limits: Few additional T cells are recruited per seasonal influenza vaccination, authors suggested.

MiXCR was run by TCRdb on the RT-PCR reads, yielding one entry per CDR3 protein. The sample consists of more than 450,000 distinct CDR3 sequences, 12% of them appearing once. The germline V and J ends were trimmed by 0 bases and 7 bases, with 12 bases remaining between them. The CDR3 sequence is 15 residues long. Germline V gene sequence: CDR1 LGHNA, CDR2 YNFKEQ. This clonotype occurred a few times. Its antigen is currently unknown. This specimen was PBMCs from blood, taken on the day of vaccination. This rearrangement joins TRBV4-2 to TRBJ2-2; D is perhaps TRBD1 (5 bases). This sequence originates from a man aged 45 to 65 who received an inactivated influenza vaccine. The CDR3 region has the DNA TGTGCCAGCAGCCAAGACACAGGAAGTATCGGGGAGCTGTTTTTT. Translating it yields CASSQDTGSIGELFF.